This TCR beta chain was documented in a study of human T cells and chemical hapten exposure. Study-level results: Donors in the study had alopecia, meaning their immune response may differ from healthy people's. Significantly greater numbers of large CDR3 similarity clusters came from expanded TCRs than from controls.

Germline loops: CDR1 SGHAT, CDR2 FQNNGV. Trimming removed 4 bases at V and 5 bases at J, with 12 bases between. The CDR3 consists of 13 residues. Time point: patch test 1, 2 weeks after DPC sensitization. This sample's treatment: therapeutic diphenylcyclopropenone sensitization with weekly scalp DPC. Unique molecular identifiers were attached to individual cDNA molecules during library preparation. MiXCR, run by TCRdb on the RACE reads, gives a single entry per CDR3 protein. This table holds just under 350,000 distinct CDR3 sequences, 5.5% to 8% found once. On this clonotype: Its specificity is unknown.

The chain couples TRBV11-2 to TRBJ2-7, with D possibly TRBD2 on 6 matching bases. This receptor was taken from a woman aged 18-29 years with alopecia areata. Some clones in this sample may be carry-over from other donors' samples. The source was whole blood, collected in connection with sensitization to the hapten diphenylcyclopropenone (DPC). The CDR3 sequence: CASSSLPGDEQYF. The DNA of the CDR3 is TGTGCCAGCAGCTCCTTGCCGGGGGACGAGCAGTACTTC.